Shown below are 19 T cell receptor beta chains from a single sample sequenced in a study of blood T cell repertoires in COVID-19. Repertoires were generated with immunoSEQ multiplex PCR, while TCRdb's copy carries only in-frame clones and drops some. The repertoire holds a few hundred thousand clones, with approximately 87% as singletons. Specimen: PBMCs or T cells enriched from blood (not recorded which). The receptors here all came from a man in his forties or fifties in a cohort exposed to, infected with or recovered from COVID-19 (not recorded which).

This rearrangement joins TRBV6-1 to TRBJ1-1; TRBD1 aligns across 9 bases. The V and J ends lost 3 bases and 2 bases, in that order; junction bases with no gene match: 4. Germline V gives CDR1 MNHNS, CDR2 SASEGT. This CDR3 has 15 residues. The CDR3 DNA follows: TGTGCCAGCAGTGACCTGACAGGGGGAAACACTGAAGCTTTCTTT. Residues: CASSDLTGGNTEAFF.

The chain uses TRBV27 and TRBJ2-7; D gene uncertain. CDR3 length equals 13 residues. Looked up from germline, CDR1 is MNHEY and CDR2 is SMNVEV (reference sequence). V gave up 11 bases and J gave up 3 bases, with 17 bases separating them. CDR3 coding DNA: TGTGCCTCTTCCGCGGTATATCGCTACGAGCAGTACTTC. Protein sequence: CASSAVYRYEQYF.

As to this clone: Other nucleotide sequences from this sample produce the same CDR3. The chain has TRBV18 and TRBJ2-5, with D unresolved. The CDR3 covers 12 residues. The germline V gene encodes CDR1 KGHSH and CDR2 LQKENI. V was trimmed by 3 bases and J by 2 bases, leaving 4 bases between them. In DNA form, the CDR3 reads TGTGCCAGCTCACCCTCTCAAGAGACCCAGTACTTC. Its translation is CASSPSQETQYF.

The chain has TRBV12-5 and TRBJ1-1; 11 bases fit TRBD1. Germline CDR1 LGHNT, CDR2 FRNRAP. V gave up 5 bases and J gave up 4 bases; unmatched junction bases: 9. The CDR3 sequence is 16 residues long. The CDR3 loop is CASGTGQGAVGTEAFF. CDR3 DNA sequence: TGTGCTAGTGGTACCGGACAGGGGGCGGTCGGCACTGAAGCTTTCTTT.

The chain links TRBV6-5 to TRBJ1-5; TRBD1 matches 10 bases. CDR1 is MNHEY, CDR2 SVGAGI, per germline. The CDR3 is made up of 12 amino acids. Written as DNA, the CDR3 is TGTGGGACAGGGGGTCCCAATCAGCCCCAGCATTTT. This encodes CGTGGPNQPQHF.

This chain joins TRBV3-1 (or the pseudogene TRBV3-2) and TRBJ2-7; possible D gene TRBD1, 5 bases. From germline, CDR1 is LGHDT and CDR2 YNNKEL (reference sequence). The CDR3 is 13 amino acids. Trimming took 3 bases from V and 3 from J, leaving 9 bases between them. CDR3 sequence: CASSHPDSYEQYF. The CDR3, as DNA: TGTGCCAGCAGCCACCCTGACAGCTACGAGCAGTACTTC.

This rearrangement joins TRBV11-2 to TRBJ2-2, with TRBD2 matching 11 bases. The CDR3 spans 18 residues. Germline values: CDR1 SGHAT, CDR2 FQNNGV. Trimming at V came to 3 bases and at J to 2 bases, leaving 8 bases not matched to a gene. In nucleotides, the CDR3 is TGTGCCAGCAGCTTTCCGACTAGCGGGGAGCAAAACACCGGGGAGCTGTTTTTT. Its protein is CASSFPTSGEQNTGELFF.

The chain recombines TRBV29-1 with TRBJ2-1, with 11 bases that match TRBD2. CDR1 is SQVTM and CDR2 is ANQGSEA in the germline V gene. Unmatched junction bases numbered 16, after V lost 8 bases and J lost 13 bases. The CDR3 is 14 residues long. The CDR3 DNA sequence: TGCAGCCTCCTATCCGGGACTAGCGGAACTTACCAGTTCTTC. Translated: CSLLSGTSGTYQFF.

The chain combines TRBV28 with TRBJ2-6; tentatively, D is TRBD1 (6 bases). This CDR3 contains 16 residues. V lost 3 bases and J lost 2, with 11 bases in between. CDR1 MDHEN and CDR2 SYDVKM come from the germline V gene. The CDR3 sequence: CASSFGQGTGANVLTF. CDR3 in DNA: TGTGCCAGCAGTTTTGGCCAGGGGACTGGGGCCAACGTCCTGACTTTC.

This rearrangement joins TRBV5-1 to TRBJ2-1; TRBD1 agrees at 7 bases. This CDR3 has 15 residues. CDR1 is SGHRS and CDR2 is YFSETQ in the germline V gene. V was pared by 0 bases and J by 7 bases, with 7 bases of the junction left unmatched. The CDR3 region is CASSLAGGNENEQFF. In DNA form, the CDR3 reads TGCGCCAGCAGCTTGGCAGGGGGTAACGAAAATGAGCAGTTCTTC.

A word on this clone: An end of the junction differs from the germline gene, which may be a read error. The rearrangement uses TRBV5-4 and TRBJ2-7, with 9 bases that match TRBD2. CDR3 size: 13 residues. CDR1 SGHNT and CDR2 YYREEE come from the germline V gene (reference sequence). CDR3 coding DNA: TGTGCCAGCAGCTTGGATGGTAGCGGGAGCCCACACTTC. Encoded protein: CASSLDGSGSPHF. The full variable domain, its missing parts supplied by reference TRBV5-4 and TRBJ2-7, is ETGVTQSPTHLIKTRGQQVTLRCSSQSGHNTVSWYQQALGQGPQFIFQYYREEENGRGNFPPRFSGLQFPNYSSELNVNALELDDSALYLCASSLDGSGSPHFGPGTRLTVT.

The chain combines TRBV18 with TRBJ2-2; TRBD1 matches at 8 bases. There are 14 residues in the CDR3. Germline CDR1 KGHSH, CDR2 LQKENI. The junction had 2 bases not matched to a gene; V was cut back by 2 bases and J by 6 bases. The CDR3: CASSPAGGSGELFF. The CDR3 DNA reads TGTGCCAGCTCACCAGCAGGGGGCTCCGGGGAGCTGTTTTTT.

The table lists this clone with a count of one. The gene calls are TRBV2 and TRBJ1-5; 7 bases match TRBD1. CDR1 is SNHLY, CDR2 FYNNEI, per germline. The CDR3 consists of 13 residues. The junction had 7 bases not matched to a gene; V was cut back by 7 bases and J by 7 bases. CDR3 DNA: TGTGCCAGCAACGGGGACAGTCAACAGCCCCAGCATTTT. Translated, it gives CASNGDSQQPQHF.

V is TRBV19 and J is TRBJ2-3; TRBD1 agrees at 8 bases. Germline V CDR1 and CDR2: LNHDA, SQIVND (reference sequence). The CDR3 runs to 13 residues. V was clipped by 1 base and J by 6 bases; unmatched bases: 0. CDR3 nucleotides: TGTGCCAGTAGTATAGGACAGGGGGATACGCAGTATTTT. Encoded protein: CASSIGQGDTQYF.

The V and J genes are TRBV5-1 and TRBJ2-7; possibly TRBD2 for D (5 bases). This CDR3 comprises 15 residues. Germline CDR1 and CDR2: SGHRS and YFSETQ. The germline V and J ends were trimmed by 0 bases and 2 bases, with 12 bases remaining between them. In DNA, the CDR3 is TGCGCCAGCAGCTTGGTTTCAGACTACACCTACGAGCAGTACTTC. The encoded protein is CASSLVSDYTYEQYF.

This clone was counted once. The chain links TRBV6-5 to TRBJ2-3; 9 bases are shared with TRBD1. CDR3 length equals 15 residues. Germline CDR1 and CDR2: MNHEY and SVGAGI. With V trimmed by 10 bases and J by 2 bases, 10 bases remained unmatched. In DNA form, the CDR3 reads TGTGCCATTCAGAAGGGGACAGGGTTCACAGATACGCAGTATTTT. Translating gives CAIQKGTGFTDTQYF.

The chain uses TRBV2 and TRBJ2-1; 11 bases agree with TRBD2. Trimming cost V 6 bases and J 6 bases; bases outside gene matches: 7. The length of the CDR3 is 15 residues. CDR1 SNHLY and CDR2 FYNNEI come from the germline V gene. The CDR3 sequence is CASRSGSGRVNEQFF. CDR3 DNA: TGTGCCAGCAGAAGCGGTAGCGGGAGGGTCAATGAGCAGTTCTTC.

The rearrangement joins TRBV27 to TRBJ1-6; D is perhaps TRBD1 (5 bases). CDR3 length: 15 residues. Germline CDR1 is MNHEY and CDR2 is SMNVEV (reference sequence). Trimming cost V 6 bases and J 8 bases, with 17 bases left between them. The CDR3 nucleotides read TGTGCCAGCAGAATTCGAGCGGGGCAAGATTCACCCCTCCACTTT. Translation: CASRIRAGQDSPLHF.

The chain uses TRBV7-2 and TRBJ1-1; 8 bases align to TRBD1. The CDR3 length is 14 residues. In germline, CDR1 is SGHTA, CDR2 FQGNSA. The V segment lost 2 bases and the J segment 11 bases; nucleotides outside the gene matches: 10. CDR3 region: CASSLSNQGARAFF. CDR3 bases: TGTGCCAGCAGCTTATCGAACCAGGGGGCCCGGGCTTTCTTT.